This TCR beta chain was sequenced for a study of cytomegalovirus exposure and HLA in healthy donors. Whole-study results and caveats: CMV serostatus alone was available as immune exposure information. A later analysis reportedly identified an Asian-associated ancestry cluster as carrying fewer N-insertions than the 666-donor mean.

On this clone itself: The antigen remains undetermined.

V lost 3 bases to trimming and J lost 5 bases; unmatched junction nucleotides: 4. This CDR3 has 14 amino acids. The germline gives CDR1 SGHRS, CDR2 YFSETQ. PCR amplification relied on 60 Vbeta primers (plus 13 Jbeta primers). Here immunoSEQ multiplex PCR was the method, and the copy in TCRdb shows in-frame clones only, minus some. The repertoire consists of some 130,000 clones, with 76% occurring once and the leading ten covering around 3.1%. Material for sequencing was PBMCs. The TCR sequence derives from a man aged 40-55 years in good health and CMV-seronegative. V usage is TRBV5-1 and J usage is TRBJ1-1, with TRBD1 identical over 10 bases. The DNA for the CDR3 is TGCGCCAGCAGCTACCGGGACAGGGGAACTGAAGCTTTCTTT. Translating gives CASSYRDRGTEAFF.